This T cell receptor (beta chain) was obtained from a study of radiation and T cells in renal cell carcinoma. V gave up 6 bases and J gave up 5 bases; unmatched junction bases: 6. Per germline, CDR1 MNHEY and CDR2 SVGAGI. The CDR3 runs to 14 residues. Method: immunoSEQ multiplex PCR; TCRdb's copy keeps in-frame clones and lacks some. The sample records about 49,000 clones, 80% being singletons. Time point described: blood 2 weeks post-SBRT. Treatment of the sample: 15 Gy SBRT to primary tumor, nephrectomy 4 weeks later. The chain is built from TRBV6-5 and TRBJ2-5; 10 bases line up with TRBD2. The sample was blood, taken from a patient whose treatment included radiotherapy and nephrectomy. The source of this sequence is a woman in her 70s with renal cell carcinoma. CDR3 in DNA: TGTGCCAGCAGGGCTAGCGGGAGTCCGGAGACCCAGTACTTC. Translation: CASRASGSPETQYF.